These T cell receptor beta chains were read from a single sample in a study of beta chain features in type 1 diabetes. Assay: immunoSEQ multiplex PCR; the TCRdb copy retains only in-frame clones and omits some. The repertoire holds 120,000 to 150,000 clones, with roughly 10% as singletons. The sample taken for sequencing was naive CD4+ T cells from blood. The receptors derive from a man between 18 and 29 years old in good health. Each CDR3 is given without its conserved first and last residue.

V: TRBV5-6
CDR3: ASSFLGRGYSPLH

V: TRBV30
CDR3: AWSVGPAQETQY

V: TRBV4-2
CDR3: ASSQGGGLLDTQY

V: TRBV27
CDR3: ASSLRTGNQPQH

V: TRBV30
CDR3: AWGSSREQY

V: TRBV9
CDR3: ASSVDQGLLGGYT

V: TRBV13
CDR3: ASIRTGGLDEQY

V: TRBV7-9
CDR3: ASSPGGSYNEQF

V: TRBV7-9
CDR3: ASLQGAAYNEQF

V: TRBV5-5
CDR3: ASSLTGGGSNQPQH

V: TRBV28
CDR3: ASSSPGQGEDEQY

V: TRBV11-3
CDR3: ASSLRQGSTDTQY

V: TRBV18
CDR3: ASSPRTGDLEDEQF

V: TRBV28
CDR3: ASSSGTPTSGGYT

V: TRBV7-9
CDR3: ASSLESGNQPQH

V: TRBV28
CDR3: ASIRGTATYEQY

V: TRBV30
CDR3: AWSSGEGEQF

V: TRBV11-2
CDR3: ATGGRNPSGGSMETQY

V: TRBV5-1
CDR3: ASSLALGQGNSPLH

V: TRBV7-9
CDR3: ASSRSFELFLGQANTIY

V: TRBV7-2
CDR3: ASSLALGPFGYT

V: TRBV30
CDR3: AWTPSDRSYEQY

V: TRBV18
CDR3: ASSALEGLGNQPQH

V: TRBV7-8
CDR3: ASSAADSYNEQF

V: TRBV27
CDR3: ASSGLAGGTNTGELF

V: TRBV10-3
CDR3: AISGGTDDRAYEQY

V: TRBV7-6
CDR3: ASSPGQGNYGYT

V: TRBV7-9
CDR3: ASSLKGYEQY

V: TRBV7-2
CDR3: ASSIPTGGNSPLH

V: TRBV27
CDR3: ASSPDMDRGLQPQH

V: TRBV7-2
CDR3: ASSTRKGTGKQDTQY

V: TRBV2
CDR3: ASTPAGAVNEKLF

V: TRBV18
CDR3: ASSYGQASYEQY

V: TRBV6-5
CDR3: ASRPGQGSTEAF

V: TRBV4-3
CDR3: ASSQDPAGVLDTQY

V: TRBV5-1
CDR3: ASTAGAGNIQY

V: TRBV6-6
CDR3: ASSPDQGVGGYT

V: TRBV5-4
CDR3: ASSQDPGDGYT

V: TRBV13
CDR3: ASSPVRGGSYNEQF

V: TRBV28
CDR3: ASSIRQGAAGELF

V: TRBV28
CDR3: ASSPNRFGGYT

V: TRBV5-1
CDR3: ASSPGQGQETQY

V: TRBV29-1
CDR3: SVGGGVEQY

V: TRBV10-3
CDR3: AIMASGEAYEQY

V: TRBV7-2
CDR3: ASSWTSGGGDWEQF

V: TRBV11-2
CDR3: ASSWGTEAYEQY

V: TRBV2
CDR3: ASRGQSLLNQPQH

V: TRBV4-2
CDR3: ASSQEADRGREQY

V: TRBV5-4
CDR3: ASSPGGVTYEQY

V: TRBV10-3
CDR3: AIRGQGMNTEAF

V: TRBV5-4
CDR3: ASNRGLGYDNEQF

V: TRBV5-1
CDR3: ASRPTSGEETQY

V: TRBV4-1
CDR3: ASSQTPASGGEQF

V: TRBV7-9
CDR3: ASSTQGNEQF